Below, 6 T cell receptor beta chains from the same sample are listed, as sequenced in a study of monozygotic twins with inflammatory bowel disease. TCRdb processed the 5' RACE reads again and assigns one entry to each CDR3 protein, with no DNA. The record lists approximately 380,000 distinct CDR3 sequences, of which the ten most abundant hold approximately 2.4%. The sequenced sample consisted of blood. All receptors come from a human donor with ulcerative colitis or Crohn's disease, or a healthy co-twin of an affected twin (not recorded which).

The J gene is TRBJ2-5, the V gene TRBV4-3. Germline loops: CDR1 LGHNA, CDR2 YSLEER. The CDR3 contains 13 residues. This CDR3 is CASSQEISKTQYF.

This chain connects TRBV6-5 to TRBJ1-6. Germline V gives CDR1 MNHEY, CDR2 SVGAGI. This CDR3 is 15 amino acids long. The CDR3 loop reads CASSYSSGVVSPLHF.

The rearrangement uses TRBV5-1 and TRBJ2-7. Germline V gives CDR1 SGHRS, CDR2 YFSETQ. The CDR3 consists of 13 residues. CDR3 region: CASSLENTYEQYF.

The V gene is TRBV4-1, the J gene TRBJ2-7; TCRdb's D call of TRBD1 is untestable without DNA. Germline CDR1 is MGHRA and CDR2 is YSYEKL. The length of the CDR3 is 16 residues. This CDR3 reads CASSQEGVGGGYEQYF.

The chain is built from TRBV16 and TRBJ2-4. The CDR3 has 14 amino acids. Germline-derived CDR1 and CDR2 are KGHSY and FQNENV. This chain's CDR3 is CASSRYLAKNIQYF.

The chain's CDR3 is CASSSKGTVHMLWAANVLTF. The chain recombines TRBV5-1 with TRBJ2-6; TCRdb's D call of TRBD1 is untestable without DNA. The CDR3 consists of 20 residues. The germline CDR1 and CDR2 sequences are SGHRS and YFSETQ.